Described below is a single TCR beta chain sequence and its context. TCRdb processed the RT-PCR reads anew with MiXCR; each CDR3 protein has one entry. Of around 580,000 distinct CDR3 sequences listed, 14% were seen once; the top ten hold approximately 10%. The sample originates from a study of response to subunit inactivated influenza vaccine. Germline V lookup: CDR1 MNHEY, CDR2 SVGEGT. Trimming cost V 8 bases and J 0 bases, with 8 bases left between them. The CDR3 is 13 amino acids. The V and J genes are TRBV6-2 or TRBV6-3 and TRBJ1-5; D is perhaps TRBD1 (5 bases). The receptor's source is a man in his fifties who received an inactivated influenza vaccine. The sample here was PBMCs from blood, taken less than 13 days after vaccination. The CDR3 is CASQTDSNQPQHF. CDR3 DNA sequence: TGTGCCAGCCAGACAGATAGCAATCAGCCCCAGCATTTT.